This T cell receptor beta chain was identified in a study of cytomegalovirus exposure and HLA in healthy donors. Overall study findings and caveats: An analysis done earlier found most TCR beta V segments productive about 90% or about 30% of the time.

PCR amplification relied on 60 Vbeta primers (plus 13 Jbeta primers). Only in-frame clones appear in the TCRdb table, and some are missing; sequencing was by immunoSEQ multiplex PCR. The table has 130,000 or so clones, about 80% seen once. In regard to this clone: Its antigen remains unidentified.

The sequence was obtained from a woman aged 45 to 65 in good health and CMV-seropositive. The sequenced sample consisted of PBMCs.

CDR3 region: CASSSTTGGHQPQHF. The CDR3 DNA sequence: TGTGCCAGCAGCTCAACGACAGGGGGCCATCAGCCCCAGCATTTT. The chain couples TRBV11-2 to TRBJ1-5, with 10 bases that match TRBD1. V lost 4 bases and J lost 5; bases outside the gene matches: 5. The CDR3 totals 15 residues. CDR1 and CDR2 (germline): SGHAT, FQNNGV. The variable domain in full, with the rest retrieved from reference TRBV11-2 and TRBJ1-5, is EAGVAQSPRYKIIEKRQSVAFWCNPISGHATLYWYQQILGQGPKLLIQFQNNGVVDDSQLPKDRFSAERLKGVDSTLKIQPAKLEDSAVYLCASSSTTGGHQPQHFGDGTRLSIL.